Included here is one T cell receptor (beta chain) sequence, with context. The antigen remains undetermined. Method: immunoSEQ multiplex PCR; TCRdb's copy keeps in-frame clones and lacks some. This table holds about 130,000 clones, around 94% found once. In germline, CDR1 is LGHNA, CDR2 YNFKEQ. Deletions cut 0 bases from V and 6 bases from J, with 21 bases between. The CDR3 extends over 17 amino acids. Resections obtained during corrective heart surgery supplied the thymus tissue. Corrective surgery for congenital heart defects was being performed on the healthy Finnish infants who were the donors. This entry belongs to a study of human thymus T cells. General study points: Thymic and blood repertoires appeared to show biased V and J gene usage.

The TCR comes from a boy less than two years old with a congenital heart defect but otherwise immunologically healthy. Sequencing was carried out using thymus tissue. This sequence joins TRBV4-2 and TRBJ2-7; D gene ambiguous. CDR3 sequence reads: CASSQDFARNSPGEQYF. The CDR3 DNA is TGTGCCAGCAGCCAAGATTTTGCTAGAAACTCTCCCGGCGAGCAGTACTTC.